This passage covers 15 T cell receptor beta chains from one sample sequenced in a study of beta chain features in type 1 diabetes. Their recognized antigens are unknown. General study points: Type 1 diabetes patients had TCRB CDR3s that were shorter (moderately but significantly so) in all four CD4+ subsets.

The entirety of the isolated RNA underwent reverse transcription, so expressed TCRB transcripts were sequenced. Assay: immunoSEQ multiplex PCR; the TCRdb copy retains only in-frame clones and omits some. Among around 250,000 clones listed, roughly an eighth were seen once. The specimen sequenced was naive CD4+ T cells from blood. The receptor set was obtained from a man aged 25-45 years with type 1 diabetes.

This clone was observed a few times. The J gene is TRBJ2-3, the V gene TRBV7-3; possible D gene TRBD1, 5 bases. The CDR3 sequence is 14 residues long. CDR1 is SGHTA and CDR2 is FQGTGA in the germline V gene. The DNA of the CDR3 is TGTGCTTCGAAAGGGGCCGATTGGGCAGATACGCAGTATTTT. Encoded protein: CASKGADWADTQYF. The whole variable domain, filled in from reference TRBV7-3 and TRBJ2-3, reads GAGVSQTPSNKVTEKGKYVELRCDPISGHTALYWYRQSLGQGPEFLIYFQGTGAADDSGLPNDRFFAVRPEGSVSTLKIQRTERGDSAVYLCASKGADWADTQYFGPGTRLTVL.

V usage is TRBV5-1 and J usage is TRBJ2-7; possible D gene TRBD2, 6 bases. V was shortened by 2 bases and J by 4 bases, with 13 bases between the two germline ends. From germline, CDR1 is SGHRS and CDR2 YFSETQ. The CDR3 is made up of 14 amino acids. The CDR3 nucleotides are TGCGCCAGCAGCTTTACGGGAGAGTCTTACGAGCAGTACTTC. Protein: CASSFTGESYEQYF.

This chain connects TRBV27 to TRBJ2-5; 8 nucleotides match TRBD1. The V gene end was trimmed by 6 bases and the J gene end by 2 bases; junction bases not matched to a gene: 8. Germline lookup yields CDR1 MNHEY and CDR2 SMNVEV (reference sequence). The CDR3 is made up of 15 amino acids. CDR3 DNA sequence: TGTGCCAGCAGCCCAGGGACAGGAGTACAAGAGACCCAGTACTTC. Protein sequence: CASSPGTGVQETQYF.

This clone was counted only a few times. The chain combines TRBV2 with TRBJ2-1, with 12 bases that match TRBD2. Germline lookup yields CDR1 SNHLY and CDR2 FYNNEI. The length of the CDR3 is 15 residues. V dropped 3 bases and J dropped 12; count of bases not matched to a gene: 9. The CDR3 DNA follows: TGTGCCAGCAGTGAGACTAGCGGGAGTTATGGGGGGCAGTTCTTC. Protein sequence: CASSETSGSYGGQFF.

This clone turned up a few times. Other DNA sequences in the same sample also yield this CDR3. This chain uses TRBV7-9 with TRBJ2-5; D gene uncertain. Trimming removed 3 bases at V and 2 bases at J, with 4 bases between. Germline loops: CDR1 SEHNR, CDR2 FQNEAQ (reference sequence). The CDR3 consists of 12 residues. Written as DNA, the CDR3 is TGTGCCAGCAGCTTCTTGCAAGAGACCCAGTACTTC. This sequence encodes CASSFLQETQYF.

The rearrangement joins TRBV30 to TRBJ1-1; 7 bases are shared with TRBD1. This CDR3 region has 11 residues. V was pared by 4 bases and J by 4 bases, with 0 bases of the junction left unmatched. In germline, CDR1 is GTSNPN, CDR2 SVGIG (reference sequence). This CDR3 is CAWNRGTEAFF. CDR3 in DNA: TGTGCCTGGAACAGGGGCACTGAAGCTTTCTTT.

The chain recombines TRBV5-4 with TRBJ2-5; the match to TRBD1 covers 12 bases. J gave up 5 bases and V 4 bases, and 9 bases lay outside the gene matches. This CDR3 is built from 16 residues. Per germline, CDR1 SGHNT and CDR2 YYREEE (reference sequence). DNA of the CDR3: TGTGCCAGCAGCCTGGCGGGACAGGGGGCAACGGAGACCCAGTACTTC. Protein: CASSLAGQGATETQYF.

This clone was observed a few times. This chain connects TRBV2 to TRBJ2-1; TRBD1 agrees at 7 bases. The V and J ends lost 1 base and 12 bases, in that order; junction bases with no gene match: 12. Germline CDR1 and CDR2: SNHLY and FYNNEI. The CDR3 is made up of 15 amino acids. CDR3 DNA sequence: TGTGCCAGCAGTGAAGTGGGACAGATTGGTTATGGGCAGTTCTTC. As protein: CASSEVGQIGYGQFF.

In its sample, this clone was seen a few times. V and J are TRBV7-3 and TRBJ1-5; 7 nucleotides match TRBD1. V gave up 5 bases and J gave up 10 bases; unmatched junction bases: 11. Germline V gene data show CDR1 as SGHTA and CDR2 as FQGTGA. This CDR3 comprises 14 residues. CDR3 sequence reads: CASSPGDSLGPQHF. In DNA, the CDR3 is TGTGCCAGCAGCCCCGGGGACAGCTTAGGACCCCAGCATTTT.

This clone appeared a few times. V and J are TRBV13 and TRBJ2-1; D perhaps matches TRBD2 (6 bases). Trimming left V 6 bases short and J 0 bases short, with 15 bases between. CDR3 size: 16 residues. The germline V gene has CDR1 PRHDT and CDR2 FYEKMQ (reference sequence). The CDR3 DNA reads TGTGCCAGCAGGCGCTTAGCGGAACACTCCTACAATGAGCAGTTCTTC. Amino acid sequence: CASRRLAEHSYNEQFF.

This chain links TRBV6-5 with TRBJ2-1, with 10 bases fitting TRBD2. The CDR3 totals 14 residues. Germline V gene lookup returns CDR1 MNHEY and CDR2 SVGAGI. The ends lost 6 bases at V and 6 bases at J; junction bases unmatched: 5. This chain's CDR3 is CASRPLAGRNEQFF. CDR3 nucleotide sequence: TGTGCCAGCAGGCCACTAGCGGGGCGCAATGAGCAGTTCTTC.

This sequence joins TRBV5-1 and TRBJ2-7; 8 bases map to TRBD1. CDR3 length equals 14 residues. CDR1 and CDR2 (germline): SGHRS, YFSETQ. V trimming: 0 bases; J trimming: 4 bases; junction bases outside the gene matches: 3. The CDR3 sequence: CASSLAGQDYEQYF. The CDR3 bases are TGCGCCAGCAGCTTGGCGGGACAGGATTACGAGCAGTACTTC.

V and J are TRBV28 and TRBJ1-5, with a possible D match to TRBD1 (6 bases). The V end was cut by 1 base, the J end by 6 bases, with 16 bases between. This CDR3 spans 16 amino acids. Germline CDR1 is MDHEN and CDR2 is SYDVKM. The CDR3 DNA reads as TGTGCCAGCAGTTTATATCGGGGGGGCCCCTCTCAGCCCCAGCATTTT. Its protein product is CASSLYRGGPSQPQHF.

This clone was seen only a few times. The V call is TRBV2, the J call TRBJ1-4; D remains unclear. The germline gives CDR1 SNHLY, CDR2 FYNNEI. Trimming left V 3 bases short and J 6 bases short, with 8 bases between. The CDR3 is 13 amino acids. The CDR3 sequence is CASSESGYEKLFF. The CDR3 nucleotides are TGTGCCAGCAGTGAGTCGGGATATGAAAAACTGTTTTTT.

This clone was detected a few times. V gene TRBV18 combines with J gene TRBJ2-3; 8 bases fit TRBD2. The CDR3 length is 15 residues. J gave up 8 bases and V 2 bases, and 9 bases lay outside the gene matches. CDR1 and CDR2 from the germline V gene are KGHSH and LQKENI. CDR3 sequence reads: CASSPGLAGGGTQYF. In nucleotides, the CDR3 is TGTGCCAGCTCACCAGGCCTAGCGGGTGGCGGTACGCAGTATTTT. Using reference TRBV18 and TRBJ2-3 for the parts outside the CDR3, the full variable domain is NAGVMQNPRHLVRRRGQEARLRCSPMKGHSHVYWYRQLPEEGLKFMVYLQKENIIDESGMPKERFSAEFPKEGPSILRIQQVVRGDSAAYFCASSPGLAGGGTQYFGPGTRLTVL.